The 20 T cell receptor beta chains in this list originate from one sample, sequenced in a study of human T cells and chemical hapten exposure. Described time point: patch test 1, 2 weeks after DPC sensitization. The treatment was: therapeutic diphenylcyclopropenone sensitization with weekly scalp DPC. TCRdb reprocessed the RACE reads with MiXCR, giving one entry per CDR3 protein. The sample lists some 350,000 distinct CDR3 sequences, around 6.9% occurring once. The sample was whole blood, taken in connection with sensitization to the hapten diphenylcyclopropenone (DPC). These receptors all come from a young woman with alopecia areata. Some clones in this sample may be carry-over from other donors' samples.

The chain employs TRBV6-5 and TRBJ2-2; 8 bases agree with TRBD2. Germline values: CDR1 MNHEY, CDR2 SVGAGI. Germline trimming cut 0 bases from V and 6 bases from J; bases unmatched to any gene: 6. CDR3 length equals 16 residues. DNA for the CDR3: TGTGCCAGCAGTTACTCTGCGGGGGGTATACCCGGGGAGCTGTTTTTT. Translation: CASSYSAGGIPGELFF.

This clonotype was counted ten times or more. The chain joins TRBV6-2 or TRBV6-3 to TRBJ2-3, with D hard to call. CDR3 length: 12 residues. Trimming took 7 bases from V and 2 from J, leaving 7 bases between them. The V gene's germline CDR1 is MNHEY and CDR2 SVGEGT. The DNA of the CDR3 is TGTGCCAGCATGGGGATCACAGATACGCAGTATTTT. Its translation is CASMGITDTQYF.

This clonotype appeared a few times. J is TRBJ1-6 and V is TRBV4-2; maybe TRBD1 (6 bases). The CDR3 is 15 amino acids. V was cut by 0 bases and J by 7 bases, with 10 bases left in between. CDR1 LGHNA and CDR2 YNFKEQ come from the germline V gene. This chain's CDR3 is CASSQDWQGNSPLHF. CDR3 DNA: TGTGCCAGCAGCCAAGACTGGCAGGGGAATTCACCCCTCCACTTT.

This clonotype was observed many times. The CDR3 DNA reads as TGTGCCAGCAGCTTGAGCGGGGGTCCTCGGGATACGCAGTATTTT. Protein product: CASSLSGGPRDTQYF. The V and J genes are TRBV7-2 and TRBJ2-3; TRBD2 matches at 8 bases. Germline V gene sequence: CDR1 SGHTA, CDR2 FQGNSA. The length of the CDR3 is 15 residues. After removal of 3 bases from V and 6 bases from J, the junction contained 8 bases not matched to a gene.

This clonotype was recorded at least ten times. The CDR3 bases are TGTGCCAGCAGCGTAGGACAGGGGGATACGCAGTATTTT. Encoded protein: CASSVGQGDTQYF. This sequence joins TRBV9 and TRBJ2-3; 8 bases map to TRBD1. This CDR3 has 13 residues. CDR1 is SGDLS, CDR2 YYNGEE, per germline. The V and J ends lost 0 bases and 6 bases, in that order; junction bases with no gene match: 0.

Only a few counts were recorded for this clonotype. The CDR3 coding sequence is TGTGCCAGCAGCCAAGATCAGAGGGAGTACTTC. It codes for CASSQDQREYF. V and J are TRBV3-1 and TRBJ2-7; tentative D call: TRBD2 (5 bases). This CDR3 comprises 11 residues. The V gene lost 0 bases and the J gene lost 11 bases, with 8 bases spanning the gap. Germline CDR1 reads LGHDT; CDR2 reads YNNKEL (reference sequence).

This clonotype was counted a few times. Here the CDR3 reads CASSAGRTSGNTIYF. CDR3 DNA sequence: TGTGCCAGCAGTGCCGGACGGACATCTGGAAACACCATATATTTT. V and J are TRBV12-3 or TRBV12-4 and TRBJ1-3, with a possible D match to TRBD1 (5 bases). This CDR3 spans 15 amino acids. Trimming took off 5 bases at V and 1 base at J, with 12 bases between the two ends.

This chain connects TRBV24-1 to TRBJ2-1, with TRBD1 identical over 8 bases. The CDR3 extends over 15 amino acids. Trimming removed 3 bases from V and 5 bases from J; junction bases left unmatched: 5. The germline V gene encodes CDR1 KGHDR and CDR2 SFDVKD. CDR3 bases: TGTGCCACCAGTGATAGACAGGGGACCCACAATGAGCAGTTCTTC. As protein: CATSDRQGTHNEQFF.

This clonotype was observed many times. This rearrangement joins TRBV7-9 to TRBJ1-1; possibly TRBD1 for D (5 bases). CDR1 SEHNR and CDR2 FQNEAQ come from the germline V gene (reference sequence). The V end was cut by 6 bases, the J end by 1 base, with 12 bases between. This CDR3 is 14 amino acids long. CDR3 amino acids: CASSLSRGNTEAFF. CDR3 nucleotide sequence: TGTGCCAGCAGTTTATCGAGGGGGAACACTGAAGCTTTCTTT.

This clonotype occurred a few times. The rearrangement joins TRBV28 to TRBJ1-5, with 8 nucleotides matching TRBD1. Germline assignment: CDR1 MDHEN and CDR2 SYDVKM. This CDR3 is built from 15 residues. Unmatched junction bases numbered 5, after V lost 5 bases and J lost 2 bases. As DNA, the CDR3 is TGTGCCAGCAGTATTACGGGACAGGGCAATCAGCCCCAGCATTTT. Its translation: CASSITGQGNQPQHF. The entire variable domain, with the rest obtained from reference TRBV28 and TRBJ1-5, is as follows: DVKVTQSSRYLVKRTGEKVFLECVQDMDHENMFWYRQDPGLGLRLIYFSYDVKMKEKGDIPEGYSVSREKKERFSLILESASTNQTSMYLCASSITGQGNQPQHFGDGTRLSIL.

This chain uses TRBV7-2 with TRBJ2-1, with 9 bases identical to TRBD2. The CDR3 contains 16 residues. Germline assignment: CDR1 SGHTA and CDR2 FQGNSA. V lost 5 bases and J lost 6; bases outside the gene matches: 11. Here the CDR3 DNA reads TGTGCCAGCAGCCCCTATTTAGCGGGGGCCCGCAATGAGCAGTTCTTC. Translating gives CASSPYLAGARNEQFF.

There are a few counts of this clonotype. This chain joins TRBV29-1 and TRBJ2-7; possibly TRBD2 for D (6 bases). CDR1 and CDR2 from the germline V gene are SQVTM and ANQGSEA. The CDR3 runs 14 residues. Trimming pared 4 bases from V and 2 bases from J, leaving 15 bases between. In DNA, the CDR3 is TGCAGCGTTGTTTCAGGGACTGGGACCTACGAGCAGTACTTC. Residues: CSVVSGTGTYEQYF.

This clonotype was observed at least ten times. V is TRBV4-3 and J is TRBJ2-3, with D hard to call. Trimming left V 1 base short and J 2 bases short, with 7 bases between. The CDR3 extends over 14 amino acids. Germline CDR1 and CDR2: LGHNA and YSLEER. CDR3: CASSQVTDTDTQYF. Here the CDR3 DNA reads TGCGCCAGCAGCCAAGTTACAGACACAGATACGCAGTATTTT.

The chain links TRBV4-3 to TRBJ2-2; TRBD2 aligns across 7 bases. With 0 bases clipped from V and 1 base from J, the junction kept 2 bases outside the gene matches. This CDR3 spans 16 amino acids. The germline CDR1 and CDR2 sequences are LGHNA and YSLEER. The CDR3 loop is CASSQEVAGNTGELFF. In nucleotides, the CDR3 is TGCGCCAGCAGCCAAGAGGTAGCGGGGAACACCGGGGAGCTGTTTTTT.

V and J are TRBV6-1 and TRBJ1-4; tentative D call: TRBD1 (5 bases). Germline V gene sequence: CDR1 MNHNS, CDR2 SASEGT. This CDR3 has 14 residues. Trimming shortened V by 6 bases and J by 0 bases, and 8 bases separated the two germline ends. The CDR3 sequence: CASRTTATNEKLFF. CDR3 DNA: TGTGCCAGCAGGACGACAGCAACTAATGAAAAACTGTTTTTT.

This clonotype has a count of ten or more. This CDR3 reads CASSPRFRDSYYNEQFF. CDR3 sequence (DNA): TGTGCCAGCAGTCCGCGGTTCCGGGACTCTTACTACAATGAGCAGTTCTTC. This chain joins TRBV28 and TRBJ2-1; possibly TRBD2 for D (6 bases). Germline V CDR1 and CDR2: MDHEN, SYDVKM. V was shortened by 5 bases and J by 3 bases, with 20 bases between the two germline ends. CDR3 length equals 17 residues.

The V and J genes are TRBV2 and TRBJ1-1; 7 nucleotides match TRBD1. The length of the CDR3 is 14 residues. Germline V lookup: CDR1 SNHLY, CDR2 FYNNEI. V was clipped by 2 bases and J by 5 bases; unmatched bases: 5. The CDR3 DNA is TGTGCCAGCAGTGAATCACAGGGGATAACTGAAGCTTTCTTT. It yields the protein CASSESQGITEAFF.

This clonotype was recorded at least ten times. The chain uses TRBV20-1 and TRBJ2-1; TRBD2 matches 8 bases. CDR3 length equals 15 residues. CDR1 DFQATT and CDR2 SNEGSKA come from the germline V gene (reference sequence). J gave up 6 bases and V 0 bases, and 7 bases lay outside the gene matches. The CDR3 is CSARDHSGGRNEQFF. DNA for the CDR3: TGCAGTGCTAGAGATCACAGCGGGGGTCGCAATGAGCAGTTCTTC.

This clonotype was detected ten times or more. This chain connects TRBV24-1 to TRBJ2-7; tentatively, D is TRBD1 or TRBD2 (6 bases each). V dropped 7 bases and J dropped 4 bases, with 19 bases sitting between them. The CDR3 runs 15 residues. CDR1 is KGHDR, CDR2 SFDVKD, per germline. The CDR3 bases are TGTGCCACCAGCCTCGGGGCGCCGGGGGCTTACGAGCAGTACTTC. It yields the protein CATSLGAPGAYEQYF.

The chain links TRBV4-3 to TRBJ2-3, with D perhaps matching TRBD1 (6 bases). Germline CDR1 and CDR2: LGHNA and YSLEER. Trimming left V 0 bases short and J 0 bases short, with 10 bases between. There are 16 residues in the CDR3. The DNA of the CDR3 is TGCGCCAGCAGCCAAGATCGGACAGCTAGCACAGATACGCAGTATTTT. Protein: CASSQDRTASTDTQYF.